This T cell receptor (beta chain) was documented in a study of T cell repertoires in cytomegalovirus infection. This CDR3 comprises 16 residues. The germline V gene has CDR1 SEHNR and CDR2 FQNEAQ (reference sequence). Germline trimming cut 5 bases from V and 5 bases from J; bases unmatched to any gene: 10. TCRdb used MiXCR to reprocess the reads, holding one entry per CDR3 protein. The data hold some 240,000 distinct CDR3 sequences, with over 15% observed a single time. This clonotype was recorded many times. The receptor's source is a human donor in good health (CMV status not recorded). Some clones in this sample may be carry-over from other donors' samples. The rearrangement links TRBV7-9 to TRBJ1-5, with TRBD1 matching over 9 bases. The sequenced sample was CD8+ T cells from PBMCs. The CDR3 loop is CASSPPGQGRDQPQHF. CDR3 in DNA: TGTGCCAGCAGCCCTCCGGGACAGGGAAGGGATCAGCCCCAGCATTTT. Full variable domain (rest looked up from reference TRBV7-9 and TRBJ1-5): DTGVSQNPRHKITKRGQNVTFRCDPISEHNRLYWYRQTLGQGPEFLTYFQNEAQLEKSRLLSDRFSAERPKGSFSTLEIQRTEQGDSAMYLCASSPPGQGRDQPQHFGDGTRLSIL.